The TCR beta chain described here comes from a study of Ad26.COV2.S vaccination and SARS-CoV-2 variants. Study information: Into the muscle, Ad26.COV2.S was dosed once or twice, 56 days apart. Points from the study as a whole: Marked by substantial breadth, spike-specific CD8+ and CD4+ T cell responses were reportedly seen after vaccination.

TCRdb keeps only in-frame clones here, not all; method: immunoSEQ multiplex PCR. The data show roughly 420,000 clones, with 85% to 90% seen just once and 2% to 3% held by the top ten. Trimming shortened V by 8 bases and J by 4 bases, and 14 bases separated the two germline ends. From germline, CDR1 is SGHTA and CDR2 FQGNSA. The CDR3 spans 13 residues. Treatment here: 15 to 20 received Ad26.COV2.S at low or high dose, single or two shots; about 5 received placebo; per-sample allocation not given. On day 63 after the first injection, vaccine and placebo recipients gave samples. An adult of 18-55 years in Boston served as donor. An Ad26 vector that expressed Wuhan-strain SARS-CoV-2 spike constituted the vaccine. As to this clone: As yet, its antigen is unknown.

This rearrangement joins TRBV7-2 to TRBJ2-5; maybe TRBD2 (5 bases). The source is a person between 18 and 60 years old who received the Ad26.COV2.S COVID-19 vaccine or a placebo. Source: peripheral blood, taken in a trial of Ad26.COV2.S vaccine versus placebo. In nucleotides, the CDR3 is TGTGCCAGCGGGAGCCGGAGATTAGAGACCCAGTACTTC. Translation: CASGSRRLETQYF.